This TCR beta chain came from a study of cytomegalovirus exposure and HLA in healthy donors. CDR1 and CDR2 from the germline V gene are SGHNT and YENEEA. V lost 0 bases to trimming and J lost 5 bases; unmatched junction nucleotides: 8. CDR3 size: 16 residues. PCR involved 60 Vbeta and 13 Jbeta primers. Some clones are missing from TCRdb's copy, which holds only in-frame ones; the method was immunoSEQ multiplex PCR. The sample shows some 250,000 clones, about 80% of them seen only once. Sequenced sample: PBMCs. This TCR was sampled from a woman aged 40 to 50 in good health and CMV-seropositive. The V gene is TRBV11-3, the J gene TRBJ1-1; TRBD1 agrees at 8 bases. DNA for the CDR3: TGTGCCAGCAGCTTAGATCGCTGGACAGGGACGACTGAAGCTTTCTTT. Amino acid sequence: CASSLDRWTGTTEAFF.